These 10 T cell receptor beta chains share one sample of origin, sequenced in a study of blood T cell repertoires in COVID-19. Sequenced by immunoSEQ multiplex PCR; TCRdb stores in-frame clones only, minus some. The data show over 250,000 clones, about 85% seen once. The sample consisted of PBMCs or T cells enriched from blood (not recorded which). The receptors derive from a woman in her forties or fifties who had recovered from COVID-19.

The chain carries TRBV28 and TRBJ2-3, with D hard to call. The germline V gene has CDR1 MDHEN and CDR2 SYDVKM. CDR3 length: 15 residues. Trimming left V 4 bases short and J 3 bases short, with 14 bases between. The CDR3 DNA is TGTGCCAGCAGTTCGTCCCCTCGGGTTACAGATACGCAGTATTTT. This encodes CASSSSPRVTDTQYF.

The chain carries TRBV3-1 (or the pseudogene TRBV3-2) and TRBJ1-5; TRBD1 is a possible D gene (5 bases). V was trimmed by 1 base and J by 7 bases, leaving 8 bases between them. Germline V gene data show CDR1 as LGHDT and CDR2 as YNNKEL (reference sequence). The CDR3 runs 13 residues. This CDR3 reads CASSQVGGQPQHF. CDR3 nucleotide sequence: TGTGCCAGCAGCCAAGTTGGGGGGCAGCCCCAGCATTTT.

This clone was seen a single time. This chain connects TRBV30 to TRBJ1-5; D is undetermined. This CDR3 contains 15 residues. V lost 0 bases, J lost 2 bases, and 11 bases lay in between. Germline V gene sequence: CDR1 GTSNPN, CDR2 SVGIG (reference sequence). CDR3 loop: CAWSVGGFGNQPQHF. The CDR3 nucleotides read TGTGCCTGGAGTGTCGGAGGGTTTGGCAATCAGCCCCAGCATTTT.

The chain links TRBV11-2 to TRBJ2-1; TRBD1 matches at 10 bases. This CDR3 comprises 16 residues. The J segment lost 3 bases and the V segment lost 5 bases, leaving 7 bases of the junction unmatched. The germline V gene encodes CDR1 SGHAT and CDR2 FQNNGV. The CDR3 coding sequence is TGTGCCAGCAGCCCGACGGACAGGGGGGACTACAATGAGCAGTTCTTC. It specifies CASSPTDRGDYNEQFF.

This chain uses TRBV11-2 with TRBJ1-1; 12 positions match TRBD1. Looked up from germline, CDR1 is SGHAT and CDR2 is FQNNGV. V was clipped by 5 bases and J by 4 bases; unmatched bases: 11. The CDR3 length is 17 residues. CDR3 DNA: TGTGCCAGCAGCCGTGGCCGGGACAGGGGGCCTGTCACTGAAGCTTTCTTT. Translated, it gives CASSRGRDRGPVTEAFF.

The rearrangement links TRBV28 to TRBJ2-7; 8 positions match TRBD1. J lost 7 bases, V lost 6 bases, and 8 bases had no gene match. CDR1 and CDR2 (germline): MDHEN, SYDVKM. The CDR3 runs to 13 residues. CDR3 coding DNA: TGTGCCAGCAGACGGGACAGGAGGGATGAGCAGTACTTC. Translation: CASRRDRRDEQYF. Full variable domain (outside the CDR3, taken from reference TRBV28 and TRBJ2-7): DVKVTQSSRYLVKRTGEKVFLECVQDMDHENMFWYRQDPGLGLRLIYFSYDVKMKEKGDIPEGYSVSREKKERFSLILESASTNQTSMYLCASRRDRRDEQYFGPGTRLTVT.

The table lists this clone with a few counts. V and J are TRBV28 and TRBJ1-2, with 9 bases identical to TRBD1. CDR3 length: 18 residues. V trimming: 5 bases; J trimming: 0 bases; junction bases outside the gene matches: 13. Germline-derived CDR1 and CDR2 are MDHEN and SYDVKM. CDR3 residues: CASSPLRDRVGANYGYTF. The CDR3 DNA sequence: TGTGCCAGCAGTCCCCTCCGGGACAGGGTTGGAGCTAACTATGGCTACACCTTC.

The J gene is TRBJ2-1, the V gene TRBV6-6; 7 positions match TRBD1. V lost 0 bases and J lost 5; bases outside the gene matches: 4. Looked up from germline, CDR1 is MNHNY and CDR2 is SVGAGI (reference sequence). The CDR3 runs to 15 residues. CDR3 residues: CASSYSGQSNNEQFF. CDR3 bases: TGTGCCAGCAGTTACTCGGGACAGTCCAACAATGAGCAGTTCTTC.

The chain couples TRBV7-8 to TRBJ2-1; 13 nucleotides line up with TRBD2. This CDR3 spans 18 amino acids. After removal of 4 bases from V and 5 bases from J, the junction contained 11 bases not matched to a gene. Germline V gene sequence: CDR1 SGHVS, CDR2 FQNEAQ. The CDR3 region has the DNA TGTGCCAGCAGCTCGGGACTAGCGGGACCCTACGAAAACAATGAGCAGTTCTTC. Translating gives CASSSGLAGPYENNEQFF. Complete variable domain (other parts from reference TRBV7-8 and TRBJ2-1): GAGVSQSPRYKVAKRGQDVALRCDPISGHVSLFWYQQALGQGPEFLTYFQNEAQLDKSGLPSDRFFAERPEGSVSTLKIQRTQQEDSAVYLCASSSGLAGPYENNEQFFGPGTRLTVL.

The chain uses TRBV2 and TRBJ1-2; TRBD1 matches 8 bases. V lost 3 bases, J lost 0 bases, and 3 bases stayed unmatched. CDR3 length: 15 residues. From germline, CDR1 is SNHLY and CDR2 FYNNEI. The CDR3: CASSESGGPNYGYTF. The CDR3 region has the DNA TGTGCCAGCAGTGAGTCAGGGGGCCCTAACTATGGCTACACCTTC. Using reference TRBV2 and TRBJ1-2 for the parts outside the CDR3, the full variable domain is EPEVTQTPSHQVTQMGQEVILRCVPISNHLYFYWYRQILGQKVEFLVSFYNNEISEKSEIFDDQFSVERPDGSNFTLKIRSTKLEDSAMYFCASSESGGPNYGYTFGSGTRLTVV.